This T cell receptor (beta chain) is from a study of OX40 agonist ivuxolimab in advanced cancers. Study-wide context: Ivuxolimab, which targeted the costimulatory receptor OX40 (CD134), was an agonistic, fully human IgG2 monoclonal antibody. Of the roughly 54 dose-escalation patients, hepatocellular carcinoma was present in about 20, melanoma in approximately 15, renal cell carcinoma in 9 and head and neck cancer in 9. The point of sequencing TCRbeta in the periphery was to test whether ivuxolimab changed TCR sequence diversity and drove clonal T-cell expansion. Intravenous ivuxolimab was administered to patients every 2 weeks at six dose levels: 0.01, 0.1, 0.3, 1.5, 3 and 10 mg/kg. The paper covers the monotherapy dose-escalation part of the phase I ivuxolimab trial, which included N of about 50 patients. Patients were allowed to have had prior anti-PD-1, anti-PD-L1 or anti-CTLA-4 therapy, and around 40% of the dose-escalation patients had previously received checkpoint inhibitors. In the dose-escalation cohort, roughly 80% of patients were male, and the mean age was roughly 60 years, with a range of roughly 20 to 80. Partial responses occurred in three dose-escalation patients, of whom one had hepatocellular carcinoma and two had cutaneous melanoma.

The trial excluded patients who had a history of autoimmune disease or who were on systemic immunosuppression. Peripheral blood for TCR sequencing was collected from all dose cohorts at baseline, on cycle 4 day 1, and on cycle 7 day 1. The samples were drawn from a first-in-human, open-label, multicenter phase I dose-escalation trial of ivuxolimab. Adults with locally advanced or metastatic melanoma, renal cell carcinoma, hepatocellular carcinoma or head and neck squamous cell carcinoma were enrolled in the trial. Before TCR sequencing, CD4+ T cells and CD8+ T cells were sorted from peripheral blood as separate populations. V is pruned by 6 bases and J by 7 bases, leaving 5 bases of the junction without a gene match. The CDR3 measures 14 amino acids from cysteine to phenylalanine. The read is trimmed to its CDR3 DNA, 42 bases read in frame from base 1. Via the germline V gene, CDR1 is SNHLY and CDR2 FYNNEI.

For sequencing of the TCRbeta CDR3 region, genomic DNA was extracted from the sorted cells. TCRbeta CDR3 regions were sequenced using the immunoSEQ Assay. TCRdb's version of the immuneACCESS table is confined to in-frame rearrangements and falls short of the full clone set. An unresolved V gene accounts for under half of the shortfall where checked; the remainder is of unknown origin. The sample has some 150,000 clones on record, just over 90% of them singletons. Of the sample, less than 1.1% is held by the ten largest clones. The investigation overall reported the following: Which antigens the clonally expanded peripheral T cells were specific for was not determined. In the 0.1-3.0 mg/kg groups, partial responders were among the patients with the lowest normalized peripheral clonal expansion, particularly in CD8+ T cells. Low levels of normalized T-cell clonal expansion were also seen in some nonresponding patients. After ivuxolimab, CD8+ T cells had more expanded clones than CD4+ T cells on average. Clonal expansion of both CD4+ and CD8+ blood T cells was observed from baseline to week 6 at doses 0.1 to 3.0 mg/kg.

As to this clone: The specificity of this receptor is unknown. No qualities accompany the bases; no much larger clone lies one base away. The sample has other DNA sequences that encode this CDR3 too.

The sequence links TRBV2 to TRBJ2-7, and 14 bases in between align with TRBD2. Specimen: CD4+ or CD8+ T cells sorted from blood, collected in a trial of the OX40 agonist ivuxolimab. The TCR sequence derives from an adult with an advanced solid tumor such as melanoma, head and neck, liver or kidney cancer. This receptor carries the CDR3 CASRGLAGEGEQYF. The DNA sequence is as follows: TGTGCCAGCAGGGGACTAGCGGGAGAGGGTGAGCAGTACTTC.